This T cell receptor beta chain is drawn from a study of blood T cell repertoires in COVID-19. The germline V gene has CDR1 LNHNV and CDR2 YYDKDF (reference sequence). Trimming took 0 bases from V and 5 from J; bases not matched to a gene: 9. This CDR3 spans 16 amino acids. Profiled with immunoSEQ multiplex PCR; TCRdb holds only in-frame clones, not every one. This table holds more than 250,000 clones, approximately 86% found once. The cohort comprised adults aged 18 to 89 years residing in 20 to 30 US areas. Participant reports of clinical history set cohort assignment. Specimen: PBMCs or T cells enriched from blood (not recorded which). This receptor was identified in a woman younger than 35 who had recovered from COVID-19. The gene calls are TRBV15 and TRBJ2-5; 7 nucleotides line up with TRBD1. CDR3 sequence (DNA): TGTGCCACCAGCAGAGAAGACAGGGTAGGCCAGGAGACCCAGTACTTC. It translates to CATSREDRVGQETQYF.